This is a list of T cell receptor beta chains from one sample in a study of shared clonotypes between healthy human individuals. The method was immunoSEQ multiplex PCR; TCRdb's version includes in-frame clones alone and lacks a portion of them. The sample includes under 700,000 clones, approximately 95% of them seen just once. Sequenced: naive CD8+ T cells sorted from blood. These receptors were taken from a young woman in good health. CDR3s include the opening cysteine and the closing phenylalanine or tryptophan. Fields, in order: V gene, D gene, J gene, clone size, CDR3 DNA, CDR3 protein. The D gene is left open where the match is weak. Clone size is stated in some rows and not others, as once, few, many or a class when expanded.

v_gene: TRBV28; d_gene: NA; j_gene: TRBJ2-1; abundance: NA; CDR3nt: TGTGCCAGCAGTTTTCTAGCGAACTCCTACAATGAGCAGTTCTTC; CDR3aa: CASSFLANSYNEQFF
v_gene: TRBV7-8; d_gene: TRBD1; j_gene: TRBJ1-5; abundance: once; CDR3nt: TGTGCCAGCAGCTTAGGGACAGGGGGTGGCAATCAGCCCCAGCATTTT; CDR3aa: CASSLGTGGGNQPQHF
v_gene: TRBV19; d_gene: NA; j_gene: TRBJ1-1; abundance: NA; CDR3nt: TGTGCCAGTAGTATAGTTCCAGGGGTGAACACTGAAGCTTTCTTT; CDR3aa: CASSIVPGVNTEAFF
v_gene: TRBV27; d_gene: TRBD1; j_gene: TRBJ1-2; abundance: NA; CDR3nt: TGTGCCAGCAGCCCAAGGGGCGCCCACAGGGGCGGCTATGGCTACACCTTC; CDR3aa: CASSPRGAHRGGYGYTF
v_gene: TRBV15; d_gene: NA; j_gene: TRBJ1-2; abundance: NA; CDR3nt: TGTGCCACCGCCCCAGGACACTTGAACTATGGCTACACCTTC; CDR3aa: CATAPGHLNYGYTF
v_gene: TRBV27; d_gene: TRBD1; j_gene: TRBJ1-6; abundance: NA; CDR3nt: TGTGCCAGCAGTATCGGACAGGGGAATTCACCCCTCCACTTT; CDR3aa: CASSIGQGNSPLHF
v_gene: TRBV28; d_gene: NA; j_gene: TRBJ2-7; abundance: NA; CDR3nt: TGTGCCAGCAGTTCTATCTACGAGCAGTACTTC; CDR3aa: CASSSIYEQYF
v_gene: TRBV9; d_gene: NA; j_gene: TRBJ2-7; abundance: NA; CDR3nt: TGTGCCAGCGGGCCCGGGTCGATCGAGCAGTACTTC; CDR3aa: CASGPGSIEQYF
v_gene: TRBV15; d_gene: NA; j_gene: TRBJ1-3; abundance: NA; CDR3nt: TGTGCCACCAGCAGAGATGCAGGCCTCGGGAACACCATATATTTT; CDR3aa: CATSRDAGLGNTIYF
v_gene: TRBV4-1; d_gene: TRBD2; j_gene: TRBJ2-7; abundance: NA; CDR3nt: TGCGCCAGCAGCCAAGGCACTAGCGGGAGCTCCTACGAGCAGTACTTC; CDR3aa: CASSQGTSGSSYEQYF
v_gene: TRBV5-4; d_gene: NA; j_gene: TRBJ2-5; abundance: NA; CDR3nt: TGTGCCAGCACCTTGGAGACTCTAGAGACCCAGTACTTC; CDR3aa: CASTLETLETQYF
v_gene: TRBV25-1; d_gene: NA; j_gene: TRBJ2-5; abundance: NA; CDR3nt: TGTGCCAGCAGGAGAGGGGAGACCCAGTACTTC; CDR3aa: CASRRGETQYF
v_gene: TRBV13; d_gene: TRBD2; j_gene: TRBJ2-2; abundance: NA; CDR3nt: TGTGCCAGCAGCTTACTAGCGGGAGCCCCGGGGATCAACACCGGGGAGCTGTTTTTT; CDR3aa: CASSLLAGAPGINTGELFF
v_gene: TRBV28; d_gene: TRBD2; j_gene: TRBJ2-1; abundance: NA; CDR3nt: TGTGCCAGCAGTAAACCTTGGACTAGCGTAGGCAATGAGCAGTTCTTC; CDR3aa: CASSKPWTSVGNEQFF
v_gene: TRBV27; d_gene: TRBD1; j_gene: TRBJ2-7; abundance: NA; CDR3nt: TGTGCCAGCAGTGTAGGGGGCATCTACGAGCAGTACTTC; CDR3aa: CASSVGGIYEQYF
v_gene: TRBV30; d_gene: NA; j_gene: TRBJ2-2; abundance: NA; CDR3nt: TGTGCCTGGAGCGGGACGTACACCGGGGAGCTGTTTTTT; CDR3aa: CAWSGTYTGELFF
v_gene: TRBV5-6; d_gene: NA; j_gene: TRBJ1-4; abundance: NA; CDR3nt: TGTGCCAGCAGCTTGGGAGGGCGCGGGGAAAAACTGTTTTTT; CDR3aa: CASSLGGRGEKLFF
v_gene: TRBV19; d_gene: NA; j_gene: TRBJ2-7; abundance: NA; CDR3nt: TGTGCCAGTAGTATAGTCTATTCCCACGAGCAGTACTTC; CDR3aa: CASSIVYSHEQYF
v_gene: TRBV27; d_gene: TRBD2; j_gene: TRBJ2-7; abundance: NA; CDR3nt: TGTGCCAGCAGTTCTGGACTAGCGGGAGAGCAGTACTTC; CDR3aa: CASSSGLAGEQYF
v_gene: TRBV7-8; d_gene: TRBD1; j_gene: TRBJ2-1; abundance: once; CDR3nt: TGTGCCAGCAGCTTATTACAGGGGTTAGAGTCTGGTGAGCAGTTCTTC; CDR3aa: CASSLLQGLESGEQFF
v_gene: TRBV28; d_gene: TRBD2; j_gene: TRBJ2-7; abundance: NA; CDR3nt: TGTGCCAGTAGAGCGGGAGTGAAATACGAGCAGTACTTC; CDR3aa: CASRAGVKYEQYF
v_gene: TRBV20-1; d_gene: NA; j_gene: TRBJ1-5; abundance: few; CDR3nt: TGCAGTGCTAGAGACAATCAGCCCCAGCATTTT; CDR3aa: CSARDNQPQHF
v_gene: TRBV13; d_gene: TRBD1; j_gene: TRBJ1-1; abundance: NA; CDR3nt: TGTGCCAGCAGCTCAAGCCTGACAGGGTACGGGGGGAACACTGAAGCTTTCTTT; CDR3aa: CASSSSLTGYGGNTEAFF
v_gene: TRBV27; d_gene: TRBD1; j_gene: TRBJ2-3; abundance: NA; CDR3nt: TGTGCCAGCAGTGCCGGGACAGGGGCTACAGATACGCAGTATTTT; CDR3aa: CASSAGTGATDTQYF
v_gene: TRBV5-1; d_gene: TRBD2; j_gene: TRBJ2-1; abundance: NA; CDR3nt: TGCGCCAGCAGCGGGGCCGGGACTAGCGGAAACCGGGGGTTCTTC; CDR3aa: CASSGAGTSGNRGFF
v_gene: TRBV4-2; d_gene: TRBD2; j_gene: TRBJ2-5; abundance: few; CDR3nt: TGTGCCAGCAGCCCTGAAGCGGGAGGGTGGCTCTATGGAACCCAGTACTTC; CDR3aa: CASSPEAGGWLYGTQYF
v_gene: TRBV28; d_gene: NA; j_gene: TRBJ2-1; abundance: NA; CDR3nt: TGTGCCAGCAGTTTTCACAATGAGCAGTTCTTC; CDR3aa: CASSFHNEQFF
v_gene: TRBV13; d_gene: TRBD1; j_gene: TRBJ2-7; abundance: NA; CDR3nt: TGTGCCAGCAGCTGGACAGGGGACGAGCAGTACTTC; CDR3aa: CASSWTGDEQYF
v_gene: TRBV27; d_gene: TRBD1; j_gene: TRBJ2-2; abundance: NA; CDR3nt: TGTGCCAGCAGTCTCCGCCCAGGGGGCGCGAACACCGGGGAGCTGTTTTTT; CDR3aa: CASSLRPGGANTGELFF
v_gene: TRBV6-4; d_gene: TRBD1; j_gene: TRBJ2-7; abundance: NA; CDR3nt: TGTGCCAGCACCGATCACCCCGGGACAGTAAGCGAGCAGTACTTC; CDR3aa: CASTDHPGTVSEQYF
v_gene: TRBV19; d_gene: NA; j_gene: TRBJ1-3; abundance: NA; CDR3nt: TGTGCCAGTATCTCACAGTTCTCTGGAAACACCATATATTTT; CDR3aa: CASISQFSGNTIYF
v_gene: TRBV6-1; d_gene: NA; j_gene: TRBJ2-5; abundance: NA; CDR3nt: TGTGCCAGCAGTGACCCTTTTCATGTCAGCCAAGAGACCCAGTACTTC; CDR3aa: CASSDPFHVSQETQYF
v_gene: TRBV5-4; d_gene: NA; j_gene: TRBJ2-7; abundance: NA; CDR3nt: TGTGCCAGCAGCTTGGCAGAGACCTACGAGCAGTACTTC; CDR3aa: CASSLAETYEQYF
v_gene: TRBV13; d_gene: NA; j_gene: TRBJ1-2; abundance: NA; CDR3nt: TGTGCCAGCAGCTCACCGGGGGTCACTAACTATGGCTACACCTTC; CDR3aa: CASSSPGVTNYGYTF
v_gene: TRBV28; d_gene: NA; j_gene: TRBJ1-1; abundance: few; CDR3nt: TGTGCCAGCAGTTTATTCGTCGAGGAGATGAACACTGAAGCTTTCTTT; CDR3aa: CASSLFVEEMNTEAFF
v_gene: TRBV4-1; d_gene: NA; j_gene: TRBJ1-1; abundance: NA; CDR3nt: TGCGCCAGCAGCCAAGATAGACCCCCCCCAGCTTTCTTT; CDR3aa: CASSQDRPPPAFF
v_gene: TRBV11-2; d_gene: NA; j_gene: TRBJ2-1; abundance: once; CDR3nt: TGTGCCAGCAGCTACACTGAGTTCGAGCAGTTCTTC; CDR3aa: CASSYTEFEQFF
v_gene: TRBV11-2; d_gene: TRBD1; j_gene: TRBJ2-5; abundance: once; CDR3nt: TGTGCCAGCAGCTTAGGCACAGGGGTAGGTGAGACCCAGTACTTC; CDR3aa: CASSLGTGVGETQYF
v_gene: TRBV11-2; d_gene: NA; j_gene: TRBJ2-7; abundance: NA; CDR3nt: TGTGCCAGCAGCTGGGGACGGAGCTACGAGCAGTACTTC; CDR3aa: CASSWGRSYEQYF
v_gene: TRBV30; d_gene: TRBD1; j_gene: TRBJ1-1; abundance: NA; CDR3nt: TGTGCCTGGACCGACAGGGAGGGCACTGAAGCTTTCTTT; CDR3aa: CAWTDREGTEAFF
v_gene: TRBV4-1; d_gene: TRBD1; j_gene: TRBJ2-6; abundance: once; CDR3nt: TGCGCCAGCAGCCAAAAGACGACAGGGGAACTTAGCTCTGGGGCCAACGTCCTGACTTTC; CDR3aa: CASSQKTTGELSSGANVLTF